This T cell receptor beta chain is drawn from a study of low-dose radiotherapy and immunotherapy resistance in tumors. Study-wide context: Intravenous cyclophosphamide at 200 mg/m2 preceded radiation and immunotherapy by one day, every two weeks.

Primers targeting TRAV and TRBV primed first-strand cDNA, covering alpha and beta chains. Amplification, which lasted 20 to 25 PCR cycles, used a constant-region primer and V-primer adapter to amplify TCRs. A single record per CDR3 protein comes from TCRdb applying MiXCR to the reads. The data hold some 46,000 distinct CDR3 sequences, with about 25% observed a single time. Time point specified: after trial treatment. Treatment indicated: LDRT plus nivolumab, ipilimumab, low-dose cyclophosphamide and aspirin (RACIN trial). This clonotype showed up many times. The origin of this receptor is a male donor with prostate cancer. Sequencing was performed on PBMCs, taken after low-dose radiotherapy plus immunotherapy.

CDR3 protein: CASSVAYTDTQYF. Written as DNA, the CDR3 is TGTGCCAGCAGCGTAGCGTACACAGATACGCAGTATTTT. The chain links TRBV9 to TRBJ2-3; no firm D call. The CDR3 consists of 13 residues. V lost 0 bases and J 2 bases, leaving 4 bases between the germline ends. Germline values: CDR1 SGDLS, CDR2 YYNGEE.